This is a list of T cell receptor beta chains from one sample in a study of T cell responses to AZD1222 COVID-19 vaccine. Measured with immunoSEQ multiplex PCR; TCRdb has only the in-frame clones, and not every one. The sample consists of 150,000 to 180,000 clones, roughly 90% of them appearing once. The specimen comprised peripheral blood, sampled on day 0 of AZD1222 vaccination. These receptors originate from an adult in good health. Each CDR3 is given with its conserved first and last residue.

v_call	cdr3_aa
TRBV25-1	CASSESGTGWYTEAFF
TRBV28	CASSFLATANYGYTF
TRBV9	CASSAPYRGRDTEAFF
TRBV28	CASSFGPNYGYTF
TRBV7-2	CASSLAGTGYEQYF
TRBV7-2	CASSPPTGSGELFF
TRBV4-1	CASSQGRQAFF
TRBV6-5	CASSNRGKNTEAFF
TRBV19	CATHFLTEAFF
TRBV18	CASSSDGGTNEKLFF
TRBV15	CATSSGQGPRENTIYF
TRBV19	CASRADRSMNTEAFF
TRBV7-9	CASSLAEGNHEQYF
TRBV24-1	CATSDSVGQPQHF
TRBV24-1	CATSAGFEAFF
TRBV28	CASSPPGRGQPQHF
TRBV5-1	CASSHKQGGYGYTF
TRBV4-1	CASSPQEVVLYNEQFF
TRBV19	CASSMWGTENSPLHF
TRBV28	CASTPQGPVSPLHF
TRBV5-1	CASSTDRDYEQYF
TRBV10-3	CAISPGEKLFF
TRBV10-3	CAINPLAGGRGEQFF
TRBV12-3/TRBV12-4	CASSPSRGGFEYF
TRBV30	CARRGGNTEAFF
TRBV7-9	CASSLRAGPDTQYF
TRBV28	CASSLRQDQPQHF